Sequencing of this T cell receptor beta chain was carried out in a study of OX40 agonist ivuxolimab in advanced cancers. About the research overall: Ivuxolimab, an agonistic anti-OX40 (CD134) antibody, was given to patients. Across the patients, intravenous ivuxolimab was delivered every 2 weeks at 0.01 to 10 mg/kg.

Findings and limits, study-wide: In the 0.1 to 3.0 mg/kg range, CD4+ and CD8+ blood T cells had expanded clonally by week 6.

Sampled blood was obtained at baseline, cycle 4 day 1, and cycle 7 day 1. Germline CDR1 is MNHEY and CDR2 is SVGAGI. CDR3 length: 11 amino acids. With respect to this clone: The antigen remains unidentified. The junction departs from the called germline gene at one end, perhaps through a read error.

Libraries were prepared by immunoSEQ multiplex PCR; TCRdb keeps only in-frame clonotypes and omits some of them. The repertoire includes approximately 74,000 clones, less than 95% of them detected once, and approximately 1.8% sits in the top ten. The material sequenced was CD4+ or CD8+ T cells sorted from blood, taken in a trial of the OX40 agonist ivuxolimab. This receptor was identified in an adult with an advanced solid tumor such as melanoma, head and neck, liver or kidney cancer. The V and J genes are TRBV6-5 and TRBJ2-7; D remains unclear. The CDR3 coding sequence is TGTGCCACCAAAAGCTCCTACGGGCAGTACTTC. Its translation is CATKSSYGQYF.